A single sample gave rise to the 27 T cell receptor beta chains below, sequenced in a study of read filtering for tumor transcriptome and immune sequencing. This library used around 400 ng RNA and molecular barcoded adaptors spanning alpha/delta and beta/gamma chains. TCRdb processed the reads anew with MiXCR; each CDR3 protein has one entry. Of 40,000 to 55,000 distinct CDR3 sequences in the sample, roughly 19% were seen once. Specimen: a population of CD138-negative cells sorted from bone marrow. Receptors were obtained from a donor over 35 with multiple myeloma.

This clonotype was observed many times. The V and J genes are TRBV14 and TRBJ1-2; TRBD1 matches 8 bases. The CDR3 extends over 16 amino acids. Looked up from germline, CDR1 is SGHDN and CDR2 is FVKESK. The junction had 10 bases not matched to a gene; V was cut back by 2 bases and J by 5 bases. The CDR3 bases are TGTGCCAGCAGCCAACAAGGGACAGGCGGAATATATGGCTACACCTTC. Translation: CASSQQGTGGIYGYTF.

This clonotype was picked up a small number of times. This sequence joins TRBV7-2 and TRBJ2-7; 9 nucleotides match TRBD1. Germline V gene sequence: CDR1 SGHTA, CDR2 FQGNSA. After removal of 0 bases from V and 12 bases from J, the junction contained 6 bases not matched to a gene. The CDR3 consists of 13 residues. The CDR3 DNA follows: TGTGCCAGCAGCTTAGCCCGGGACAGGGTGGGGTACTTC. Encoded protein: CASSLARDRVGYF.

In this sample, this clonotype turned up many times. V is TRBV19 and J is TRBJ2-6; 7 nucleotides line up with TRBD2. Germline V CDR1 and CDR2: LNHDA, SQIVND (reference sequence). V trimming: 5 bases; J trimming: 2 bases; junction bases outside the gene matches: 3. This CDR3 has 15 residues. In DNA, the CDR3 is TGTGCCAGTAGTCGCCGGGGGGCTGGGGCCAACGTCCTGACTTTC. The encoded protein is CASSRRGAGANVLTF.

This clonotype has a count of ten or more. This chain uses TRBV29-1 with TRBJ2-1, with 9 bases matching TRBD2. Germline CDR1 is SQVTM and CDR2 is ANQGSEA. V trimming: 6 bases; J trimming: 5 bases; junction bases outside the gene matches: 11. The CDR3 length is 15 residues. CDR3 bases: TGCAGCGTCCCCAAGGCGGGAGGGGTGCACAATGAGCAGTTCTTC. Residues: CSVPKAGGVHNEQFF.

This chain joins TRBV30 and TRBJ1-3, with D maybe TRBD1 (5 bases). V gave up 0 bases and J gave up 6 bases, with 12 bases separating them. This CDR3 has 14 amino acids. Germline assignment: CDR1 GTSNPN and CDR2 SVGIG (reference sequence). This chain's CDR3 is CAWSVRGPTNTIYF. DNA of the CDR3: TGTGCCTGGAGTGTACGGGGACCGACAAACACCATATATTTT.

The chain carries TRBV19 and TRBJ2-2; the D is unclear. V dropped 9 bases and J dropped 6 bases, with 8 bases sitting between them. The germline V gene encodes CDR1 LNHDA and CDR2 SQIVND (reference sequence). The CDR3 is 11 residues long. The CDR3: CASRNPGELFF. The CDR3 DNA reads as TGTGCCAGCAGGAATCCCGGGGAGCTGTTTTTT.

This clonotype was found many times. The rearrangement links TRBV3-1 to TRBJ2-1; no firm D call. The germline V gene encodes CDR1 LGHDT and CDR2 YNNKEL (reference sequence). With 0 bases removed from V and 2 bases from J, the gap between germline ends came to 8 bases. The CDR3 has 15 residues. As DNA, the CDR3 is TGTGCCAGCAGCCAAGATCGACCTACCTACAATGAGCAGTTCTTC. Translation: CASSQDRPTYNEQFF.

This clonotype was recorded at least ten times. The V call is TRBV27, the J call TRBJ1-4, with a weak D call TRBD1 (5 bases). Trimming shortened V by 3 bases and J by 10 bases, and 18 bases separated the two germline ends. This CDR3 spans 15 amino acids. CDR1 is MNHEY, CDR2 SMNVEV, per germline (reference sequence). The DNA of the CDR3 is TGTGCCAGCAGTTTGTCGGTCCAGGGAAGAAGAAAACTGTTTTTT. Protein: CASSLSVQGRRKLFF.

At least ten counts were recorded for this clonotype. CDR3 sequence: CASSVQGTNQPQHF. For the CDR3, the DNA is TGTGCCAGCAGCGTACAGGGGACCAATCAGCCCCAGCATTTT. The chain joins TRBV3-1 to TRBJ1-5, with TRBD1 matching 7 bases. Germline CDR1 and CDR2: LGHDT and YNNKEL (reference sequence). Losses at the gene ends were 5 bases for V and 3 bases for J; bases not matched to a gene: 4. The CDR3 has 14 residues.

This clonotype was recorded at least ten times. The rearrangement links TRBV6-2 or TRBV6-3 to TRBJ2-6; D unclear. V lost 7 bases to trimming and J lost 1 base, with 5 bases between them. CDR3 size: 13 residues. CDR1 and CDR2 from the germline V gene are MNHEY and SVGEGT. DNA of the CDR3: TGTGCCAGCATAGAATCTGGGGCCAACGTCCTGACTTTC. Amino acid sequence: CASIESGANVLTF.

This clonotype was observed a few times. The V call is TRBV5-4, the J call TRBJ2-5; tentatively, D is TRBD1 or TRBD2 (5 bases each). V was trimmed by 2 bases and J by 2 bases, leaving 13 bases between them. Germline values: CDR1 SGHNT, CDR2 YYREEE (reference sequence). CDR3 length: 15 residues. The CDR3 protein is CASSLWGILQETQYF. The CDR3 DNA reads TGTGCCAGCAGCTTATGGGGGATTTTACAAGAGACCCAGTACTTC.

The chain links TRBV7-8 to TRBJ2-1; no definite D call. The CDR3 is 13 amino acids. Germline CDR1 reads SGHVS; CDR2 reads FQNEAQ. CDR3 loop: CSGSTYSDNEQFF. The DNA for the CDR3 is TGTTCCGGCAGCACGTATTCTGACAATGAGCAGTTCTTC.

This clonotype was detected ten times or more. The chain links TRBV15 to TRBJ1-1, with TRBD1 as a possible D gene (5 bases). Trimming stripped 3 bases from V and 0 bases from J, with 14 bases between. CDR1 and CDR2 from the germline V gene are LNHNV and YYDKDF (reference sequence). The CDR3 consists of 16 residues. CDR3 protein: CATSSGASGVNTEAFF. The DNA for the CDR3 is TGTGCCACCAGCAGTGGGGCCAGCGGGGTGAACACTGAAGCTTTCTTT.

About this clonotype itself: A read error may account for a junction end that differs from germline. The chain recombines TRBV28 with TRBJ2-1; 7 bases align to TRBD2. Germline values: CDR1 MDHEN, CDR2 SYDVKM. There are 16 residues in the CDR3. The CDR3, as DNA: TGTGTCAGCAGCTCTAGCGGTTCTCAAGCCATGGGTGAGCAGTTCTTC. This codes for CVSSSSGSQAMGEQFF.

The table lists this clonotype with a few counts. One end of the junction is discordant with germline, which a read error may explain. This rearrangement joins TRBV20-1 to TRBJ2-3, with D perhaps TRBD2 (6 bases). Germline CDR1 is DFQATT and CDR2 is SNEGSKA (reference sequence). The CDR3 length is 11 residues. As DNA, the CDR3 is TGCAGTGCCCACCGGCGGGATACGCAGTATTTC. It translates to CSAHRRDTQYF.

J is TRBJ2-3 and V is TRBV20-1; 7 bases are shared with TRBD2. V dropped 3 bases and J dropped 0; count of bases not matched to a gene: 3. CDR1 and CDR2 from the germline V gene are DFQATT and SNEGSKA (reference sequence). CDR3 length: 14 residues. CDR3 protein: CSASSGASTDTQYF. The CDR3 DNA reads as TGCAGTGCTAGCAGCGGGGCTAGCACAGATACGCAGTATTTT.

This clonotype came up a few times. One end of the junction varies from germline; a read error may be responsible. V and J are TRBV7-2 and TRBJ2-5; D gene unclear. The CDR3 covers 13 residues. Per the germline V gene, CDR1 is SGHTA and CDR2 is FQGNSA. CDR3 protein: CVSSSGPQETQYF. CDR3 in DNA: TGTGTCAGCAGCTCGGGCCCTCAAGAGACCCAGTACTTC. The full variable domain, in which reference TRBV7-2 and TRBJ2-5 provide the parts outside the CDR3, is GAGVSQSPSNKVTEKGKDVELRCDPISGHTALYWYRQSLGQGLEFLIYFQGNSAPDKSGLPSDRFSAERTGGSVSTLTIQRTQQEDSAVYLCVSSSGPQETQYFGPGTRLLVL.

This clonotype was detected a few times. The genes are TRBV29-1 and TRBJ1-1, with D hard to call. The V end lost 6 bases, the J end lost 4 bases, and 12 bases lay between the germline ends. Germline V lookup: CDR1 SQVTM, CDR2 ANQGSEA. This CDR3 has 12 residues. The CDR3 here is CSVGHQGTEAFF. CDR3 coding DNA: TGCAGCGTAGGGCACCAAGGCACTGAAGCTTTCTTT. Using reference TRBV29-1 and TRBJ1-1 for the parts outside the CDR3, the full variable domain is SAVISQKPSRDICQRGTSLTIQCQVDSQVTMMFWYRQQPGQSLTLIATANQGSEATYESGFVIDKFPISRPNLTFSTLTVSNMSPEDSSIYLCSVGHQGTEAFFGQGTRLTVV.

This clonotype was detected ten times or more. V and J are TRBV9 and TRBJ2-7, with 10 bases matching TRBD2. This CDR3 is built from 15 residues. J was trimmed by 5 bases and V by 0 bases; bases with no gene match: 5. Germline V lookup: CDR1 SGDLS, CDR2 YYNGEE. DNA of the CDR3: TGTGCCAGCAGCGTAGGACAGCGGGAGGGTAACGAGCAGTACTTC. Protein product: CASSVGQREGNEQYF.

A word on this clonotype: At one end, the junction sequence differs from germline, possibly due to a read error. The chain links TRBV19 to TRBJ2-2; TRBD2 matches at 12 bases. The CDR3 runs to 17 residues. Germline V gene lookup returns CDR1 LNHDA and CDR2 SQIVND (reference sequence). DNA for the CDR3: TGTGCCAGCAATCTAGCGGGAGGGCCTGGATCCACCCGGGAGCTGTTTTTT. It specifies CASNLAGGPGSTRELFF.

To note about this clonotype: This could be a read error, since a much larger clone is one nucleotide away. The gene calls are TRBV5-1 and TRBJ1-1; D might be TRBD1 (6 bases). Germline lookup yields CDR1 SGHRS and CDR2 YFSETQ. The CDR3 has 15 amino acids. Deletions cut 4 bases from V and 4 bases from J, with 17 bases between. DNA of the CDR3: TGCGCCAGCAGCGCCGTCAGGGGAGGAGGCACTGAAGCTTTCTTT. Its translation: CASSAVRGGGTEAFF.

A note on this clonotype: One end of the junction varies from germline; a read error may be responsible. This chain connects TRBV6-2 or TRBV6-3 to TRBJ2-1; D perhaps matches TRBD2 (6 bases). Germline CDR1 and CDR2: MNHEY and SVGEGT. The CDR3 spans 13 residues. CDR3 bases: TGTACCTCACGGGACTCCACCCACAATGAGCAGCTCTTC. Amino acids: CTSRDSTHNEQLF.

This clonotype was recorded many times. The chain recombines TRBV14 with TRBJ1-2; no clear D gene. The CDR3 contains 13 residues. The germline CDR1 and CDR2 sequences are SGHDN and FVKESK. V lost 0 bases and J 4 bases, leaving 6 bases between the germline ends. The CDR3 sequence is CASSQDSAYGYTF. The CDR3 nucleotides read TGTGCCAGCAGCCAAGACTCCGCCTATGGCTACACCTTC.

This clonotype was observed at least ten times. The chain's CDR3 is CSVGPDPDGYTF. The DNA for the CDR3 is TGCAGCGTTGGGCCGGACCCAGATGGCTACACCTTC. V gene TRBV29-1 combines with J gene TRBJ1-2, with D hard to call. Germline V lookup: CDR1 SQVTM, CDR2 ANQGSEA. CDR3 size: 12 residues. The germline V and J ends were trimmed by 4 bases and 6 bases, with 12 bases remaining between them.

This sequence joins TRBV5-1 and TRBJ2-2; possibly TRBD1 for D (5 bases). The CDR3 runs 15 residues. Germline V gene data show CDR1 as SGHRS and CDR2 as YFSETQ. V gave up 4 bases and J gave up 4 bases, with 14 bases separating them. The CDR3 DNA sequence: TGCGCCAGCAGCCTGGCCCAGGGCCCCACCGGGGAGCTGTTTTTT. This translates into CASSLAQGPTGELFF.

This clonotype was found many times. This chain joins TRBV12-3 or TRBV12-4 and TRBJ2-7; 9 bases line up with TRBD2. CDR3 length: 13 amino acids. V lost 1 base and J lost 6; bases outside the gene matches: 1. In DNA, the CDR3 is TGTGCCAGCAGTTTAGGCGGGGGGGTCGAGCAGTACTTC. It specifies CASSLGGGVEQYF.

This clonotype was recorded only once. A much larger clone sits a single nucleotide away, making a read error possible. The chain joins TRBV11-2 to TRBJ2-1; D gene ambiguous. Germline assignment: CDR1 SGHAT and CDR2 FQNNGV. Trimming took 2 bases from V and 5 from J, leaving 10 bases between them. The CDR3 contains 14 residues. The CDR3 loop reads CASSLRSRDNEQFF. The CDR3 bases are TGTGCCAGCAGCTTACGATCCCGTGACAATGAGCAGTTCTTC.